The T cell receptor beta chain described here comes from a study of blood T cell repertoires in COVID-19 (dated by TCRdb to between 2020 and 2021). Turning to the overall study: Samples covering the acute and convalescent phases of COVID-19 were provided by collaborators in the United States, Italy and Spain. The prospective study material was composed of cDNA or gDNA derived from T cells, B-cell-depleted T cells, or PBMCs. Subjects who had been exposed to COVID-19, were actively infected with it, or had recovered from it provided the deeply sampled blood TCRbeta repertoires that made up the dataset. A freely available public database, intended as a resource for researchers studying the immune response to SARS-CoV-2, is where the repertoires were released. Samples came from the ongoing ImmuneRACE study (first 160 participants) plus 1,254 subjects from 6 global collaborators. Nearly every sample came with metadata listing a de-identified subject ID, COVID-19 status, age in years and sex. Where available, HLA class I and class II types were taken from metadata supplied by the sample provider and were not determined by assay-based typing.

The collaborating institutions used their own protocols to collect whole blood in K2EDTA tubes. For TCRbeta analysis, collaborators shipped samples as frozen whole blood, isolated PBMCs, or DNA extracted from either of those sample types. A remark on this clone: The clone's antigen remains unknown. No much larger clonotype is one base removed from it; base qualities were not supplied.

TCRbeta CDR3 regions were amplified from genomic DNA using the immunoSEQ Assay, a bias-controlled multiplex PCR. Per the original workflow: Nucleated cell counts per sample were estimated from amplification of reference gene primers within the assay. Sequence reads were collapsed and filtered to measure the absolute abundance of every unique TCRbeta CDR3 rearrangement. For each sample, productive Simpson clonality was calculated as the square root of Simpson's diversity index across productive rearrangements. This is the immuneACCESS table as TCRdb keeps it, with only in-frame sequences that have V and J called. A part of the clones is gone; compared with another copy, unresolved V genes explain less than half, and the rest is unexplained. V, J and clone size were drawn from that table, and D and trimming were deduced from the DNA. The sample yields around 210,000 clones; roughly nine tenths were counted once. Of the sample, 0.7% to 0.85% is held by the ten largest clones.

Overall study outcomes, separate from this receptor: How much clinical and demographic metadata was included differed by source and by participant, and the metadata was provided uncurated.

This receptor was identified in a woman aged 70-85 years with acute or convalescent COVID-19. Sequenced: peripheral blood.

Read as DNA, the sequence is TGTGCAAGTCGCTCCCCGGACAGGGGGCGACAAGAGACCCAGTACTTC. This yields the protein CASRSPDRGRQETQYF. The chain was built from TRBV12-2 and TRBJ2-5; the table names TRBD1, a call not compared with the DNA. TRBV12-2 is tagged as a pseudogene. Reading from cysteine to phenylalanine, the CDR3 counts 16 amino acids. Only the CDR3 part of the read is kept: 48 bases, read in frame from the first base.